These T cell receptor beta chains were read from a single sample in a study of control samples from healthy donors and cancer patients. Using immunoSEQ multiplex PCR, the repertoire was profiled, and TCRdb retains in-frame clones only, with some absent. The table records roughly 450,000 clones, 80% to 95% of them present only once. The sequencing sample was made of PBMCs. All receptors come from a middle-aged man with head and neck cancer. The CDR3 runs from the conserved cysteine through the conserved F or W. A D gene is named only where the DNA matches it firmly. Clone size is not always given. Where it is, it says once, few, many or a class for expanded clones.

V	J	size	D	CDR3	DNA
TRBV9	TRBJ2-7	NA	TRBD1	CASSYADGTAYEQYF	TGTGCCAGCAGCTACGCCGACGGGACAGCCTACGAGCAGTACTTC
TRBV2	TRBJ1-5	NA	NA	CASRTDSYNQPQHF	TGTGCCAGCAGGACGGACAGCTACAATCAGCCCCAGCATTTT
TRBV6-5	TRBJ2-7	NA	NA	CASSYSMSGQYEQYF	TGTGCCAGCAGTTACTCGATGAGCGGACAGTACGAGCAGTACTTC
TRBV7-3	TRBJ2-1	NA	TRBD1	CASSLTDRADEQFF	TGTGCCAGCAGCTTAACGGACAGGGCAGATGAGCAGTTCTTC
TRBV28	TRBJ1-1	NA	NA	CASSLLTVGTEAFF	TGTGCCAGCAGTTTATTGACAGTAGGCACTGAAGCTTTCTTT
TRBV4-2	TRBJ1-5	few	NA	CASSQDSYSNQPQHF	TGTGCCAGCAGCCAGGACAGCTATAGCAATCAGCCCCAGCATTTT
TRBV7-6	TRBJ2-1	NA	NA	CASSLLAGASYNEQFF	TGTGCCAGCAGCTTATTAGCAGGGGCTTCCTACAATGAGCAGTTCTTC
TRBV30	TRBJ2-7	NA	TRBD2	CAWSKLAGTYEQYF	TGTGCCTGGAGTAAACTAGCGGGGACCTACGAGCAGTACTTC
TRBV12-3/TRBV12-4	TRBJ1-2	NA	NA	CASSFNLVGGYTF	TGTGCCAGCAGTTTTAATCTGGTAGGGGGCTACACCTTC
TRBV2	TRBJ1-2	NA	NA	CASRPGAGYGYTF	TGTGCCAGCAGACCAGGGGCTGGGTATGGCTACACCTTC
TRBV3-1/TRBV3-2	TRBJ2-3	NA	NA	CASSQGSRTQYF	TGTGCCAGCAGCCAAGGGTCACGCACGCAGTATTTT
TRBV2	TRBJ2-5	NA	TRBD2	CASSRNVGLAEGKETQYF	TGTGCCAGCAGCCGAAACGTGGGACTAGCGGAGGGGAAAGAGACCCAGTACTTC
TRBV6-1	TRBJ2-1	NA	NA	CASSEVSNEQFF	TGTGCCAGCAGTGAAGTAAGCAATGAGCAGTTCTTC
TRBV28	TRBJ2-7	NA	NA	CASSSTRGPYEQYF	TGTGCCAGCAGTTCAACAAGGGGTCCATACGAGCAGTACTTC
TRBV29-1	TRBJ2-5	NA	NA	CSVVTGNSIQETQYF	TGCAGCGTTGTGACCGGGAACAGCATCCAAGAGACCCAGTACTTC
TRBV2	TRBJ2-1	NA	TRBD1	CASSVGQGPYNEQFF	TGTGCCAGCAGTGTGGGACAGGGGCCGTACAATGAGCAGTTCTTC
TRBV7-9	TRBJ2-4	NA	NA	CASSLALGAGTVAKNIQYF	TGTGCCAGCAGCTTAGCGTTAGGGGCAGGGACGGTGGCCAAAAACATTCAGTACTTC
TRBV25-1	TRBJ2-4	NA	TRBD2	CASSESGASGLAKNIQYF	TGTGCCAGCAGTGAATCCGGGGCTAGCGGTCTAGCCAAAAACATTCAGTACTTC
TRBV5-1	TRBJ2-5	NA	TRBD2	CASSLATRGVQETQYF	TGCGCCAGCAGCTTGGCCACGCGGGGGGTCCAAGAGACCCAGTACTTC
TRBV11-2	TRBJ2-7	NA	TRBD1	CASSPIRWTGAYEQYF	TGTGCCAGCAGCCCCATTAGGTGGACAGGAGCCTACGAGCAGTACTTC
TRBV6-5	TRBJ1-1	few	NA	CASSQTGLVGTEAFF	TGTGCCAGCAGTCAGACAGGCCTAGTTGGCACTGAAGCTTTCTTT
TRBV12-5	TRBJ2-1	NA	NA	CASGFLAFEQFF	TGTGCTAGTGGTTTTCTAGCCTTTGAGCAGTTCTTC
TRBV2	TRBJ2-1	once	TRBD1	CASSVMSGGTEQFF	TGTGCCAGCAGTGTGATGTCAGGGGGTACTGAGCAGTTCTTC
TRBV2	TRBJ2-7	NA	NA	CASSRPFPYEQYF	TGTGCCAGCAGCCGTCCTTTTCCCTACGAGCAGTACTTC
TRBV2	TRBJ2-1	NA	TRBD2	CASIWGGSYNEQFF	TGTGCCAGCATCTGGGGGGGCTCCTACAATGAGCAGTTCTTC
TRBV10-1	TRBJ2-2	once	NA	CASSATINTGELFF	TGCGCCAGCAGTGCGACTATAAACACCGGGGAGCTGTTTTTT
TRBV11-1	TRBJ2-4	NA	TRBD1	CASSPRTGGRDIQYF	TGTGCCAGCAGCCCCCGAACAGGGGGCCGGGACATTCAGTACTTC
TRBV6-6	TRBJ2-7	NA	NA	CASIQPNGEQYF	TGTGCCAGCATACAACCTAACGGCGAGCAGTACTTC
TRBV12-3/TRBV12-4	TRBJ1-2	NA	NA	CASSYGGTGYTF	TGTGCCAGCAGCTACGGGGGGACTGGCTACACCTTC
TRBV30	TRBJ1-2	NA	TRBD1	CAWSQTGSYGYTF	TGTGCCTGGAGCCAGACAGGGAGCTATGGCTACACCTTC
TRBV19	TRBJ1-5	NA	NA	CASSDQMRARSNQPQHF	TGTGCCAGTAGCGACCAGATGAGAGCTCGAAGCAATCAGCCCCAGCATTTT
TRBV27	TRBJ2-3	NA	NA	CASSKATDTQYF	TGTGCCAGCTCGAAGGCCACAGATACGCAGTATTTT
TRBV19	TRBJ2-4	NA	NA	CASILGNIQYF	TGTGCCAGTATTTTAGGAAACATTCAGTACTTC